This T cell receptor beta chain was captured in a study of blood T cell repertoires in COVID-19. Only one count was recorded for this clone. The CDR3 covers 13 residues. Trimming pared 10 bases from V and 7 bases from J, leaving 17 bases between. Per the germline V gene, CDR1 is MRHNA and CDR2 is SNTAGT. This study enrolled people aged about 18 to 100 from approximately 24 US geographic areas. Assignment of participants to cohorts was predicated upon participant-reported clinical history. Donors of Cohort 3 who recovered were those that had two negative PCRs, clearance, or symptom resolution. Only in-frame clones appear in the TCRdb table, and some are missing; sequencing was by immunoSEQ multiplex PCR. The sample lists a few hundred thousand clones, 70% to 90% occurring once.

The sequenced sample was PBMCs or T cells enriched from blood (not recorded which). This receptor was identified in a woman aged 18-29 years who had recovered from COVID-19. The chain employs TRBV6-4 and TRBJ1-3; unclear D gene. The CDR3 DNA reads as TGTGCCACCCCTAGAGAACCGGGGAACACCATATATTTT. It specifies CATPREPGNTIYF.